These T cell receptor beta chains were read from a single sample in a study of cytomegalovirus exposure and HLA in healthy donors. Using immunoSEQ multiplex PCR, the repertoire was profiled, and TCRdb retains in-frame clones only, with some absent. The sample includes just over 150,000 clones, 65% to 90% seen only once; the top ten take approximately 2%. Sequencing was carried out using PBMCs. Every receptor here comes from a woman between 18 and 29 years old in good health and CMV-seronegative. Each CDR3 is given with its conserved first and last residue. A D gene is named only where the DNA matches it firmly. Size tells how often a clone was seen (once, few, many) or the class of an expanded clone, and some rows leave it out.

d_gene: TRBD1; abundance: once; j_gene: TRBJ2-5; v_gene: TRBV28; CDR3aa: CASSLDRVQETQYF; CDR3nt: TGTGCCAGCAGCCTAGACAGGGTACAAGAGACCCAGTACTTC
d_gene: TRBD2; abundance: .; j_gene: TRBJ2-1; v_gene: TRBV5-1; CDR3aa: CASSGLAGGSSYNEQFF; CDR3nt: TGCGCCAGCAGCGGACTAGCGGGGGGCTCCTCCTACAATGAGCAGTTCTTC
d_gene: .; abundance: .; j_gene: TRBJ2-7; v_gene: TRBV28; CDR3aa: CASSPPPGGQSYEQYF; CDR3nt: TGTGCCAGCAGTCCGCCCCCCGGCGGACAGTCCTACGAGCAGTACTTC
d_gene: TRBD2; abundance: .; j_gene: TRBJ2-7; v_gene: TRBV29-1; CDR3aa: CSVALAGPSYEQYF; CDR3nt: TGCAGCGTTGCCCTAGCGGGCCCCTCCTACGAGCAGTACTTC
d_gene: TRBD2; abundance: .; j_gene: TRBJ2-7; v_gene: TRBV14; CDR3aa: CASSPHGAGGLGRYF; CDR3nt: TGTGCCAGCAGCCCGCATGGAGCGGGGGGGCTGGGGCGGTACTTC
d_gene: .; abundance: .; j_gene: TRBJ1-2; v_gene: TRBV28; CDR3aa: CASNVGLQGYTF; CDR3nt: TGTGCCAGCAATGTTGGACTACAGGGCTACACCTTC
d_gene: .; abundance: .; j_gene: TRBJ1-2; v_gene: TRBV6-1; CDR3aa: CASSDRGADYGYTF; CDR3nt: TGTGCCAGCAGTGATCGGGGGGCCGACTATGGCTACACCTTC
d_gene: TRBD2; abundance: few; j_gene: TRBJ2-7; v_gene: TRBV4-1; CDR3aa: CASSQPIAGGSYEQYF; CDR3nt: TGCGCCAGCAGCCAACCGATAGCGGGGGGTTCCTACGAGCAGTACTTC
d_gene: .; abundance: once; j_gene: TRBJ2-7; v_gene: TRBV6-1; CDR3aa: CASSEGGLNEQYF; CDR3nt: TGTGCCAGCAGTGAGGGCGGGCTAAACGAGCAGTACTTC
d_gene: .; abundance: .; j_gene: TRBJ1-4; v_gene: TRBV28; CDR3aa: CASSPPTVAGGKLFF; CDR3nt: TGTGCCAGCAGTCCCCCGACAGTGGCGGGGGGGAAACTGTTTTTT
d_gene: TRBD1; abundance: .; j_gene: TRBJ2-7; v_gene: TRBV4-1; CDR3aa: CASSAGQGEGYEQYF; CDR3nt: TGCGCCAGCAGCGCAGGACAGGGGGAAGGGTACGAGCAGTACTTC
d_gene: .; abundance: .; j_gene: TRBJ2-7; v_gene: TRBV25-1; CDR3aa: CASSEGATGVSSYEQYF; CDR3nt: TGTGCCAGCAGTGAAGGAGCGACAGGAGTGAGCTCCTACGAGCAGTACTTC
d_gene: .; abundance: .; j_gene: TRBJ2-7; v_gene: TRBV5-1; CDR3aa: CASSSFRGSYEQYF; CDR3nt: TGCGCCAGCAGCTCCTTCAGGGGTTCCTACGAGCAGTACTTC